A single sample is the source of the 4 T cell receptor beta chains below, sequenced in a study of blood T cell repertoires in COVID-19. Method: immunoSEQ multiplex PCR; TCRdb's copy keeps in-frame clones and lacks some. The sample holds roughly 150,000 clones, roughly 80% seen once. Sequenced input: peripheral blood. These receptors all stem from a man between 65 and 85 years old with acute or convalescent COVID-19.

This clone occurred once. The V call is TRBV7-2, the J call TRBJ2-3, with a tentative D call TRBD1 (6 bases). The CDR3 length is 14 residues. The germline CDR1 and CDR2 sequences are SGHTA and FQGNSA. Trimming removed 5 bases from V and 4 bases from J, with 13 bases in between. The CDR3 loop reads CASSVQGGADTQYF. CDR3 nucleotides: TGTGCCAGCAGCGTACAGGGTGGCGCAGATACGCAGTATTTT.

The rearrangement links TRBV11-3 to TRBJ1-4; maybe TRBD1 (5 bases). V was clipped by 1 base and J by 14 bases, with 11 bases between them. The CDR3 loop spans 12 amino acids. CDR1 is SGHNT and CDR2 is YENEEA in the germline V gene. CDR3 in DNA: TGTGCCAGCAGCTTAGGGACATCTGCGCTGTTTTTT. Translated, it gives CASSLGTSALFF.

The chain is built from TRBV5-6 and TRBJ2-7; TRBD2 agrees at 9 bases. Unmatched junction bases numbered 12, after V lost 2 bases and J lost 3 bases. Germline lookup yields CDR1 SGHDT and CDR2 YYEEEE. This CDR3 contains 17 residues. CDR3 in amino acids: CASSLYKRGALLYEQYF. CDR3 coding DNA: TGTGCCAGCAGCTTATACAAGCGGGGGGCCCTCCTCTACGAGCAGTACTTC.

This CDR3 is CASRSPGENYGYTF. In DNA, the CDR3 is TGCGCCAGCAGAAGTCCAGGGGAAAACTATGGCTACACCTTC. The rearrangement links TRBV5-1 to TRBJ1-2; weak D call: TRBD1 (6 bases). This CDR3 is 14 amino acids long. V shed 5 bases and J shed 2 bases, with 13 bases lying between them. Germline CDR1 is SGHRS and CDR2 is YFSETQ. The complete variable domain, with remaining parts taken from reference TRBV5-1 and TRBJ1-2, reads KAGVTQTPRYLIKTRGQQVTLSCSPISGHRSVSWYQQTPGQGLQFLFEYFSETQRNKGNFPGRFSGRQFSNSRSEMNVSTLELGDSALYLCASRSPGENYGYTFGSGTRLTVV.